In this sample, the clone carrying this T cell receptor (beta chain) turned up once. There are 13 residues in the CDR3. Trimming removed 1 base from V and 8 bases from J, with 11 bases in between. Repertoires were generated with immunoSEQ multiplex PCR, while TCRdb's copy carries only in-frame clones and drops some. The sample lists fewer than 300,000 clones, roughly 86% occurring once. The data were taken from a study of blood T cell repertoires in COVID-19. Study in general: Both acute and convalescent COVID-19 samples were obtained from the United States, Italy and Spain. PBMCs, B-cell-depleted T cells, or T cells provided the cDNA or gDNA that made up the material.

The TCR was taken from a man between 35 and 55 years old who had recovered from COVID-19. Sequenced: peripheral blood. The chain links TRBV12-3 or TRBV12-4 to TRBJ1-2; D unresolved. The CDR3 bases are TGTGCCAGCAGTTTAGGGGGAGGAGACGGCTACACCTTC. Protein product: CASSLGGGDGYTF.